A selection of T cell receptor beta chains follows, all from one sample in a study of cytomegalovirus exposure and HLA in healthy donors. Method: immunoSEQ multiplex PCR; TCRdb's copy keeps in-frame clones and lacks some. Of 120,000 to 150,000 clones in the sample, around three quarters were seen once. The sample comprised PBMCs. These TCRs come from a man in his forties or fifties in good health and CMV-seronegative. Both conserved end residues are part of each CDR3. D genes are given only for firm matches. Where a row states a size, it is once, few, many or the class of an expanded clone; other rows omit it.

clone_size	cdr3_length	d_call	v_call	j_call	cdr3_aa	cdr3_nt
.	15	TRBD1	TRBV18	TRBJ2-1	CASSPRGQLYNEQFF	TGTGCCAGCTCACCAAGGGGACAGTTATACAATGAGCAGTTCTTC
few	14	.	TRBV29-1	TRBJ2-2	CSVKGGTNTGELFF	TGCAGCGTTAAGGGCGGGACGAACACCGGGGAGCTGTTTTTT
few	14	.	TRBV27	TRBJ2-3	CASSTREGTDTQYF	TGTGCCAGCAGTACCAGGGAGGGCACAGATACGCAGTATTTT
few	14	.	TRBV2	TRBJ1-4	CARNGGGAGEKLFF	TGTGCCAGAAATGGTGGGGGCGCGGGTGAAAAACTGTTTTTT
.	14	.	TRBV5-1	TRBJ2-1	CASTSGGGYNEQFF	TGCGCCAGCACTTCCGGCGGCGGTTACAATGAGCAGTTCTTC
.	15	TRBD2	TRBV29-1	TRBJ2-3	CSVGASGGVEDTQYF	TGCAGCGTTGGTGCTAGCGGGGGGGTTGAAGATACGCAGTATTTT
.	15	.	TRBV4-1	TRBJ1-2	CASSQSAGAVYGYTF	TGCGCCAGCAGCCAAAGCGCAGGGGCCGTCTATGGCTACACCTTC
.	17	TRBD2	TRBV4-2	TRBJ2-3	CASSTRTSGGASDTQYF	TGTGCCAGCAGCACCCGGACTAGCGGGGGGGCATCAGATACGCAGTATTTT
.	16	TRBD2	TRBV7-8	TRBJ2-1	CASSPTAGGSYNEQFF	TGTGCCAGCAGCCCCACGGCGGGAGGTTCCTACAATGAGCAGTTCTTC
once	13	TRBD1	TRBV6-4	TRBJ1-2	CASSEQGAGGYTF	TGTGCCAGCAGTGAACAGGGGGCCGGTGGCTACACCTTC
.	17	.	TRBV21-1	TRBJ1-6	CASSKDRLQQYNSPLHF	TGTGCCAGCAGCAAAGACCGATTACAACAGTATAATTCACCCCTCCACTTT
.	16	.	TRBV14	TRBJ2-3	CASSQAVSTSTDTQYF	TGTGCCAGCAGCCAAGCGGTATCCACTAGCACAGATACGCAGTATTTT
.	13	TRBD2	TRBV19	TRBJ2-1	CASSIGGGGEQFF	TGTGCCAGTAGTATAGGGGGCGGGGGTGAGCAGTTCTTC
.	12	.	TRBV6-6	TRBJ1-1	CASSYSGRGAFF	TGTGCCAGCAGTTACTCGGGCCGGGGGGCTTTCTTT
few	14	.	TRBV6-1	TRBJ1-5	CASSDGTRTQPQHF	TGTGCCAGCAGTGATGGGACAAGGACTCAGCCCCAGCATTTT
.	16	TRBD2	TRBV4-1	TRBJ2-7	CASSQVWGGTRYEQYF	TGCGCCAGCAGCCAAGTATGGGGGGGGACTAGATACGAGCAGTACTTC
.	17	TRBD2	TRBV5-5	TRBJ2-2	CASSQTGTSGNTGELFF	TGTGCCAGCAGCCAAACAGGGACTAGCGGGAACACCGGGGAGCTGTTTTTT
.	16	.	TRBV2	TRBJ1-3	CASSVGLILSGNTIYF	TGTGCCAGCAGTGTGGGACTGATTCTCTCTGGAAACACCATATATTTT
.	15	TRBD2	TRBV28	TRBJ2-1	CASTSGTSVYNEQFF	TGTGCCAGCACCTCCGGGACTAGCGTGTACAATGAGCAGTTCTTC
few	13	TRBD1	TRBV5-1	TRBJ1-1	CASRRQGDTEAFF	TGCGCCAGCAGACGTCAGGGGGACACTGAAGCTTTCTTT
.	16	TRBD1	TRBV27	TRBJ1-4	CASSPRDRGLNEKLFF	TGTGCCAGCAGTCCAAGGGACAGGGGGCTTAATGAAAAACTGTTTTTT
once	11	.	TRBV29-1	TRBJ1-1	CTVFENTEAFF	TGCACAGTCTTCGAGAACACTGAAGCTTTCTTT
.	15	TRBD2	TRBV9	TRBJ2-5	CASSVWTSGRETQYF	TGTGCCAGCAGCGTCTGGACTAGCGGGCGAGAGACCCAGTACTTC
.	13	.	TRBV7-9	TRBJ2-3	CASSFTGTDTQYF	TGTGCCAGCAGCTTCACAGGCACAGATACGCAGTATTTT
.	12	.	TRBV27	TRBJ2-1	CASSPQGNEQFF	TGTGCCAGCAGTCCGCAGGGGAATGAGCAGTTCTTC
once	16	TRBD1	TRBV5-4	TRBJ1-2	CASSHAPGGYVDGYTF	TGTGCCAGCAGCCACGCCCCAGGGGGCTATGTCGATGGCTACACCTTC
.	15	.	TRBV5-6	TRBJ2-4	CASSPTGIAKNSQYF	TGTGCCAGCAGCCCTACAGGGATAGCCAAAAACAGTCAGTACTTC
.	12	TRBD1	TRBV6-5	TRBJ2-4	CASSQGVGIQYF	TGTGCCAGCAGTCAGGGGGTAGGCATTCAGTACTTC
.	16	TRBD2	TRBV15	TRBJ2-6	CATSRYGGAGANVLTF	TGTGCCACCAGCAGATATGGGGGGGCTGGGGCCAACGTCCTGACTTTC
.	14	TRBD1	TRBV5-1	TRBJ2-7	CASSPTGASYEQYF	TGCGCCAGCAGCCCGACAGGGGCCTCCTACGAGCAGTACTTC
.	14	TRBD2	TRBV5-6	TRBJ2-1	CASSLAGGINEQFF	TGTGCCAGCAGCTTGGCGGGGGGGATTAATGAGCAGTTCTTC
.	13	TRBD1	TRBV5-1	TRBJ1-2	CASSLGQGGGYTF	TGCGCCAGCAGCTTGGGGCAGGGGGGTGGCTACACCTTC
few	15	.	TRBV7-8	TRBJ2-7	CASSLQGQSSYEQYF	TGTGCCAGCAGCTTACAAGGACAGTCCTCCTACGAGCAGTACTTC
.	14	.	TRBV13	TRBJ2-7	CASSLGHGAYEQYF	TGTGCCAGCAGCTTGGGACACGGGGCCTACGAGCAGTACTTC
.	14	.	TRBV30	TRBJ1-2	CAWSTGGFHYGYTF	TGTGCCTGGAGTACCGGGGGTTTCCACTATGGCTACACCTTC
.	15	.	TRBV30	TRBJ1-1	CAWSVRRREGTEAFF	TGTGCCTGGAGTGTAAGGCGTAGGGAGGGGACTGAAGCTTTCTTT
.	15	TRBD1	TRBV28	TRBJ2-7	CASSLSGTGPYEQYF	TGTGCCAGCAGTTTAAGTGGGACAGGGCCCTACGAGCAGTACTTC
once	16	.	TRBV7-9	TRBJ2-7	CSSNKEPTENSYEQYF	TGTTCCAGCAATAAAGAGCCGACAGAGAACTCCTACGAGCAGTACTTC
.	15	TRBD2	TRBV2	TRBJ2-1	CASSEGLAGLGEQFF	TGTGCCAGCAGTGAGGGACTAGCGGGGTTAGGGGAGCAGTTCTTC
few	17	.	TRBV30	TRBJ1-6	CAWSDGQRLSYNSPLHF	TGTGCCTGGAGTGACGGACAGAGACTCTCCTATAATTCACCCCTCCACTTT